Listed below are T cell receptor beta chains from one sample, sequenced in a study of breast tumors, draining lymph nodes, adjacent tissues. TCRdb reanalysed the multiplex PCR reads using MiXCR and keeps one entry per CDR3 protein. The data hold around 50,000 distinct CDR3 sequences, with about 21% observed a single time. The sequenced sample was breast tumor tissue. These receptors all stem from a female donor with breast cancer. Some clones in this sample may be carry-over from other donors' samples. Each CDR3 is given with its conserved first and last residue. D genes are given only for firm matches. The size field is filled for only some rows; it gives once, few, many or a size class.

.	TRBV27	TRBJ2-5	.	TGTGCCAGCAGTTCCAATGGCGGCGAGACCCAGTACTTC	CASSSNGGETQYF
.	TRBV4-2	TRBJ2-1	many	TGTGCCAGCAGCCCCCGCCCGGGAACCTCTCTCAATGAGCAGTTCTTC	CASSPRPGTSLNEQFF
.	TRBV5-6	TRBJ1-4	many	TGTGCCAGCAGCTTGGCTGGAGTTGGAGAAAAACTGTTTTTT	CASSLAGVGEKLFF
TRBD2	TRBV20-1	TRBJ2-1	.	TGCAGTGCTTCGACCGGGACTAGCGGGGTCAATGAGCAGTTCTTC	CSASTGTSGVNEQFF
.	TRBV6-1	TRBJ2-3	.	TGTGCCGGCAGTGATTACGAGACAAGCTCCTACGAGCAGTATTTT	CAGSDYETSSYEQYF
.	TRBV11-2	TRBJ2-7	many	TGTGCCAGCAGCTCGGACTGGGTCTCCTACGAGCAGTACTTC	CASSSDWVSYEQYF
.	TRBV7-9	TRBJ2-5	many	TGTGCCAGCAGCTTAGCGGCAGGGCTGGGGGAGACCCAGTACTTC	CASSLAAGLGETQYF
TRBD1	TRBV15	TRBJ1-6	.	TGTGCCACCAGCAGAGATAGGGGGGCTGACAGGGCTTATAATTCACCCCTCCACTTT	CATSRDRGADRAYNSPLHF
.	TRBV20-1	TRBJ1-2	.	TGCAGTGCTAGAGATGACAGAACAGGCCATGGCTACACCTTC	CSARDDRTGHGYTF
.	TRBV6-1	TRBJ2-7	many	TGTGCCAGCAGTGAACCGGCCTACGAGCAGTACTTC	CASSEPAYEQYF
TRBD2	TRBV28	TRBJ2-1	few	TGTGCCAGCAGTTCCCTTGCGGGGAGGGAATACAATGAGCAGTTCTTC	CASSSLAGREYNEQFF
.	TRBV10-3	TRBJ2-2	many	TGTGCCATCAGCGCGCGGGGGCGCAGGGAGCTGTTTTTT	CAISARGRRELFF
TRBD2	TRBV9	TRBJ2-7	many	TGTGCCAGCAGCGTCTCGAGCGGGACCCGGTACGAGCAGTACTTC	CASSVSSGTRYEQYF
.	TRBV2	TRBJ2-5	many	TGTGCCAGCCCTGGGCGGGCCTCAGAGACCCAGTACTTC	CASPGRASETQYF
.	TRBV24-1	TRBJ2-5	many	TGTGCCACCAGTGATGTCAGGACAGCCCAAGAGACCCAGTACTTC	CATSDVRTAQETQYF
.	TRBV7-9	TRBJ2-4	many	TGTGCCAGCAGCTTACCCTCGACAGCCCTAACCAAAAACATTCAGTACTTC	CASSLPSTALTKNIQYF
.	TRBV2	TRBJ2-5	.	TGTGCCAGCAGTGAAGGCGGCTACGAGACCCAGTACTTC	CASSEGGYETQYF
.	TRBV2	TRBJ1-2	many	TGTGCCAGCACGGATGACGAGGTCACCTTCGATGGCTACACCTTC	CASTDDEVTFDGYTF
TRBD2	TRBV3-1	TRBJ2-2	.	TGTGCCAGCAGCCTCCGGACTAGCCAGGGCCCCACCGGGGAGCTGTTTTTT	CASSLRTSQGPTGELFF
TRBD1	TRBV6-1	TRBJ2-1	.	TGTGCCAGCTGGACAGGGTTGAGGAATGAGCAGTTCTTC	CASWTGLRNEQFF
TRBD1	TRBV7-8	TRBJ1-5	medium-sized	TGTGCCAGCAGTTTAAGGGACAGGGGGCCCTCTCAGCCCCAGCATTTT	CASSLRDRGPSQPQHF
.	TRBV6-1	TRBJ2-3	few	TGTGCCAGCAGTGAAGTCGACAGTTGGAGGGGGGATACGCAGTATTTT	CASSEVDSWRGDTQYF
.	TRBV5-5	TRBJ1-3	many	TGTGCCAGCAGCTTGAGATGGTGGTCTGGAAACACCATATATTTT	CASSLRWWSGNTIYF
.	TRBV24-1	TRBJ2-1	.	TGTGCCACCAGCGACAGGTCCTACCCCTACAATGAGCAGTTCTTC	CATSDRSYPYNEQFF
.	TRBV20-1	TRBJ2-7	.	TGCAGTGCTACGAGTCCCTCCTACGAGCAGTACTTC	CSATSPSYEQYF
.	TRBV6-1	TRBJ1-1	.	TGTGCCAGCACAAGGACAGAGAACACTGAAGCTTTCTTT	CASTRTENTEAFF
.	TRBV7-9	TRBJ2-2	many	TGTGCCAGCAGCTTACTGTCGGGGGCCGGGGAGCTGTTTTTT	CASSLLSGAGELFF
.	TRBV6-6	TRBJ1-2	.	TGTGCCAGCAGTTCCCGCGCGGGGTATGGCTACACCTTC	CASSSRAGYGYTF
TRBD2	TRBV5-5	TRBJ2-7	many	TGTGCCAGCAGCTTGGGGGGCGGGAGGGGCCCCTACGAGCAGTACTTC	CASSLGGGRGPYEQYF
.	TRBV3-1	TRBJ2-2	many	TGTGCCAGCAGCCGATCGTTTGCGCAGCTGTTTTTT	CASSRSFAQLFF
.	TRBV2	TRBJ2-7	many	TGTGCCAGCAGTGAGGGACCCCTCTACGAGCAGTACTTC	CASSEGPLYEQYF
.	TRBV2	TRBJ1-6	many	TGTGCCAGCAGTATCGGACAGTATAATTCACCCCTCCACTTT	CASSIGQYNSPLHF
.	TRBV19	TRBJ2-7	many	TGTGCCAGTAGGCAGGCATACGAGCAGTACTTC	CASRQAYEQYF
.	TRBV28	TRBJ2-3	.	TGTGCCACCGGAGATCCAACAGATACGCAGTATTTT	CATGDPTDTQYF
.	TRBV18	TRBJ2-2	.	TGTGCCAGCTCGAGAGCTGGTCGCACCGGGGAGCTGTTTTTT	CASSRAGRTGELFF
TRBD1	TRBV11-2	TRBJ2-7	many	TGTGCCAGCAGCTCCTGGGACAGATTCTACGAGCAGTACTTC	CASSSWDRFYEQYF
.	TRBV7-9	TRBJ2-7	many	TGTGCCAGCAGCTTAGCGAAGATGTCAGCCCAGGAGCAGCAGTACTTC	CASSLAKMSAQEQQYF
.	TRBV30	TRBJ2-7	many	TGTGCCTGGAGCCAACGCTACGAGCAGTACTTC	CAWSQRYEQYF
.	TRBV5-4	TRBJ2-7	many	TGTGCCAGCAGCTTGTCTGGCTCGAACGAGCAGTACTTC	CASSLSGSNEQYF
.	TRBV30	TRBJ1-5	few	TGTGCCTGGACGTACCCAGGATTCAATCAGCCCCAGCATTTT	CAWTYPGFNQPQHF
.	TRBV7-3	TRBJ2-2	many	TGTGCCAGCAGCTTAATATCGGGCGGGGAGCTGTTTTTT	CASSLISGGELFF
.	TRBV10-1	TRBJ2-3	many	TGCGCCAGCCGGGAAGGACATTTCCCCACAGATACGCAGTATTTT	CASREGHFPTDTQYF
TRBD1	TRBV4-1	TRBJ2-7	many	TGCGCCAGCAGCGGGACAGGGCCCTTGGTCGAGCAGTACTTC	CASSGTGPLVEQYF
.	TRBV28	TRBJ2-7	.	TGTGCCAGCAGTTTATCTAGTAGGGCGGGCGAGCAGTACTTC	CASSLSSRAGEQYF
.	TRBV20-1	TRBJ2-5	.	TGCAGTGCTAGGGAAGGAAGAGGGGTAGAGACCCAGTACTTC	CSAREGRGVETQYF
TRBD2	TRBV20-1	TRBJ2-3	many	TGCAGTGCTAGAGCTTGGACTAGCGGGGGGGCCTCAGATACGCAGTATTTT	CSARAWTSGGASDTQYF
.	TRBV6-6	TRBJ2-1	.	TGTGCCAGCAGGAGCGCAGGGGGGAGCAACAATGAGCAGTTCTTC	CASRSAGGSNNEQFF
TRBD1	TRBV6-1	TRBJ2-2	many	TGTGCCAGCAGTGCGCGACAGGGGGCAATCGGGGAGCTGTTTTTT	CASSARQGAIGELFF
.	TRBV12-3/TRBV12-4	TRBJ2-7	many	TGTGCCAGCAGTTTGAGTCTAGGGCGCGAGCAGTACTTC	CASSLSLGREQYF
.	TRBV4-1	TRBJ2-2	many	TGCGCCAGCAGCCAAGAGGCACACCACTCCACCGGGGAGCTGTTTTTT	CASSQEAHHSTGELFF
.	TRBV28	TRBJ2-5	.	TGTGCCAGCAGTTTATCAGCGGACCCATGGGGGACCCAGTACTTC	CASSLSADPWGTQYF
.	TRBV3-1	TRBJ2-7	many	TGTGCCAGCAGCCGCATTAGCGGAAAGCAGTACTTC	CASSRISGKQYF
TRBD2	TRBV7-3	TRBJ2-1	many	TGTGCCAGCAGCTCCGGGACTAGCCTCAACAATGAGCAGTTCTTC	CASSSGTSLNNEQFF
.	TRBV6-2/TRBV6-3	TRBJ2-7	many	TGTGCCAGCAGTTATCGGCGGGGTATTTCCTACGAGCAGTACTTC	CASSYRRGISYEQYF
.	TRBV7-9	TRBJ2-2	many	TGTGCCAGCAGCCCACGGGGGACCCGGGGGATCGGGGAGCTGTTTTTT	CASSPRGTRGIGELFF